Following are 4 T cell receptor beta chains from one sample sequenced in a study of T cell responses to AZD1222 COVID-19 vaccine. Sequencing was performed with immunoSEQ multiplex PCR; in TCRdb, only in-frame clones are kept and a portion is missing. This table has around 99,000 clones, roughly 90% appearing once. The sequences come from peripheral blood, collected on day 0 of AZD1222 vaccination. These receptors all stem from an adult in good health.

V and J are TRBV5-8 and TRBJ1-5; 9 bases map to TRBD1. Germline V CDR1 and CDR2: SGHTS, YDEGEE. The CDR3 runs to 14 residues. V was clipped by 2 bases and J by 9 bases; unmatched bases: 6. The CDR3 DNA follows: TGTGCCAGCAGCTTTGGGACAGGGTGGCCGCCCCAGCATTTT. As protein: CASSFGTGWPPQHF.

V usage is TRBV5-6 and J usage is TRBJ2-1; TRBD2 is a possible D gene (6 bases). In germline, CDR1 is SGHDT, CDR2 YYEEEE. The length of the CDR3 is 15 residues. V was shortened by 2 bases and J by 0 bases, with 9 bases between the two germline ends. Written as DNA, the CDR3 is TGTGCCAGCAGCTTACGGGGGTTCTCCTACAATGAGCAGTTCTTC. Translation gives CASSLRGFSYNEQFF.

The CDR3 sequence: CASSSRDRSYEQYF. Written as DNA, the CDR3 is TGTGCCAGCAGCTCCCGGGACAGGTCCTACGAGCAGTACTTC. The chain employs TRBV7-9 and TRBJ2-7; 8 bases fit TRBD1. Germline loops: CDR1 SEHNR, CDR2 FQNEAQ (reference sequence). The CDR3 totals 14 residues. Trimming took 4 bases from V and 1 from J; bases not matched to a gene: 3. Using reference TRBV7-9 and TRBJ2-7 for the parts outside the CDR3, the full variable domain is DTGVSQNPRHKITKRGQNVTFRCDPISEHNRLYWYRQTLGQGPEFLTYFQNEAQLEKSRLLSDRFSAERPKGSFSTLEIQRTEQGDSAMYLCASSSRDRSYEQYFGPGTRLTVT.

This chain connects TRBV30 to TRBJ2-7; 11 bases agree with TRBD1. Trimming removed 2 bases from V and 6 bases from J; junction bases left unmatched: 9. The CDR3 loop spans 15 amino acids. Germline CDR1 and CDR2: GTSNPN and SVGIG (reference sequence). CDR3 protein: CAWSPPRTGGREQYF. In DNA, the CDR3 is TGTGCCTGGAGTCCTCCGCGGACAGGGGGCCGCGAGCAGTACTTC.